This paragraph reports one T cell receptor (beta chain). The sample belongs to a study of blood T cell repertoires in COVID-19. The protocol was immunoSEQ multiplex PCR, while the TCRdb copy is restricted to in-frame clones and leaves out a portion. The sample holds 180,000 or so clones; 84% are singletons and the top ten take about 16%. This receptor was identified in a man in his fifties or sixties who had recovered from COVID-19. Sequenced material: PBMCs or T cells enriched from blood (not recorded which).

The CDR3 here is CASSPGTASYEQYF. For the CDR3, the DNA is TGTGCCAGCAGCCCCGGGACAGCCTCCTACGAGCAGTACTTC. The rearrangement joins TRBV28 to TRBJ2-7; 7 nucleotides align to TRBD1. Germline V lookup: CDR1 MDHEN, CDR2 SYDVKM. This CDR3 comprises 14 residues. The V segment lost 6 bases and the J segment 0 bases; nucleotides outside the gene matches: 5.